Listed below are T cell receptor beta chains from one sample, sequenced in a study of tumor-infiltrating lymphocytes in primary liver carcinoma. TCRdb re-called the multiplex PCR reads with MiXCR, one entry per CDR3 protein. The data show about 330,000 distinct CDR3 sequences, less than 70% seen once. The sequenced material came from peripheral blood. These receptors originate from a man between 35 and 55 years old with primary liver carcinoma and hepatitis B virus infection. Each CDR3 is given with its conserved first and last residue. The D gene is left open where the match is weak. Clone size is given for some rows only: seen once, a few or many times, or a class if the clone is expanded.

CDR3 | DNA | size | J | V | D
CASSPRTGGSETQYF | TGTGCCAGCAGTCCCCGGACAGGGGGATCGGAGACCCAGTACTTC | few | TRBJ2-5 | TRBV12-3/TRBV12-4 | TRBD1
CAWAKRAEAFF | TGTGCCTGGGCTAAAAGGGCTGAAGCTTTCTTT | many | TRBJ1-1 | TRBV30 | NA
CASSYLAGRETQYF | TGTGCCAGCAGTTACCTAGCGGGAAGGGAGACCCAGTACTTC | NA | TRBJ2-5 | TRBV6-6 | TRBD2
CASSYSGQETQYF | TGTGCCAGCAGTTATAGCGGACAAGAGACCCAGTACTTC | many | TRBJ2-5 | TRBV6-5 | NA
CASSQGELAGVYNEQFF | TGTGCCAGCAGCCAAGGTGAACTAGCGGGAGTCTACAATGAGCAGTTCTTC | many | TRBJ2-1 | TRBV4-2 | TRBD2
CASSSVVGASYEQYF | TGTGCCAGCAGCTCTGTAGTTGGGGCCTCCTACGAGCAGTACTTC | few | TRBJ2-7 | TRBV11-2 | NA
CVSSEASWDSSYEQYF | TGTGTCAGCAGTGAAGCAAGCTGGGACAGTTCCTACGAGCAGTACTTC | NA | TRBJ2-7 | TRBV6-1 | TRBD1
CASSLGSLTGSHYEQFF | TGTGCCAGCAGCTTAGGGTCTCTAACGGGATCGCACTATGAGCAGTTCTTC | NA | TRBJ2-1 | TRBV11-2 | NA
CASGLGASGSLTDTQYF | TGTGCCAGCGGCTTGGGAGCTAGCGGGAGTCTCACAGATACGCAGTATTTT | NA | TRBJ2-3 | TRBV5-4 | TRBD2
CASSQQHYGHYF | TGTGCCAGCAGTCAACAGCACTACGGGCACTACTTC | NA | TRBJ2-7 | TRBV6-6 | NA
CASSPGGGSEQFF | TGTGCCAGCAGCCCCGGCGGGGGAAGTGAGCAGTTCTTC | NA | TRBJ2-1 | TRBV11-2 | TRBD2
CASSSGQGGLFTEAFF | TGTGCCAGCAGCTCTGGACAGGGTGGCTTATTCACTGAAGCTTTCTTT | many | TRBJ1-1 | TRBV6-5 | TRBD1
CASSYSSFSEPNTGELFF | TGTGCCAGCAGTTACTCATCTTTTAGCGAACCGAACACCGGGGAGCTGTTTTTT | few | TRBJ2-2 | TRBV6-5 | NA
CAISESVGSNEQYF | TGTGCCATCAGTGAGTCTGTAGGGTCCAACGAGCAGTACTTC | many | TRBJ2-7 | TRBV10-3 | NA
CASSEGSGRSYEHYF | TGTGCCAGCAGCGAAGGAAGCGGCCGCTCATACGAGCATTATTTC | NA | TRBJ2-7 | TRBV11-2 | NA
CASCQDSIPSNYGYTF | TGCGCCAGCTGCCAAGATAGTATCCCCAGTAACTATGGCTACACCTTC | NA | TRBJ1-2 | TRBV4-3 | NA
CASRTPGLAGGKTYTQYF | TGCGCCAGCAGGACTCCGGGACTAGCGGGAGGGAAGACATATACGCAGTATTTT | NA | TRBJ2-3 | TRBV10-2 | TRBD2
CASSSPGTSFYEQYF | TGTGCCAGCAGCTCTCCCGGGACTAGTTTCTACGAGCAGTACTTC | NA | TRBJ2-7 | TRBV7-2 | TRBD2
CASGMTSGHETQYF | TGTGCCAGCGGAATGACTAGTGGCCATGAGACCCAGTACTTC | NA | TRBJ2-5 | TRBV12-3/TRBV12-4 | NA
CARLGMEYYGYTF | TGTGCCAGACTGGGGATGGAATACTATGGCTACACCTTC | NA | TRBJ1-2 | TRBV6-2/TRBV6-3 | NA
CSVVVGGTYEQYF | TGCAGCGTTGTAGTGGGAGGGACCTACGAGCAGTATTTC | NA | TRBJ2-7 | TRBV29-1 | TRBD2
CVSQSAESSYEQYF | TGTGTCAGCCAATCGGCGGAAAGCTCCTACGAGCAGTACTTC | NA | TRBJ2-7 | TRBV6-2/TRBV6-3 | NA
CASRSAGVQYF | TGTGCCAGCAGGTCTGCGGGAGTTCAGTACTTC | many | TRBJ2-7 | TRBV6-1 | TRBD2
CASTGRTAGANVLTF | TGCGCCAGCACCGGGAGGACAGCTGGGGCCAACGTCCTGACTTTC | many | TRBJ2-6 | TRBV10-2 | NA
CASSYPDEGGTDTQYF | TGTGCCAGCAGTTACCCAGACGAGGGCGGCACAGATACGCAGTATTTT | few | TRBJ2-3 | TRBV6-2/TRBV6-3 | NA
CASTRIESYKQYF | TGTGCCAGCACCCGGATAGAAAGCTACAAGCAGTACTTC | NA | TRBJ2-7 | TRBV11-2 | NA
CRVEIGAALQETQYF | TGCAGAGTCGAAATTGGGGCAGCCCTTCAAGAGACCCAGTACTTC | NA | TRBJ2-5 | TRBV29-1 | NA
CASSQDVGGGYNEQLF | TGCGCCAGCAGCCAAGATGTGGGAGGCGGCTACAATGAGCAGCTCTTC | NA | TRBJ2-1 | TRBV4-3 | NA
CASSVVGGSLGNEQFF | TGTGCCAGCAGCGTAGTGGGGGGGAGCTTGGGCAATGAGCAGTTCTTC | NA | TRBJ2-1 | TRBV9 | TRBD2
CASRGGGRTDMQYF | TGTGCCAGTCGAGGAGGGGGTAGGACAGATATGCAGTATTTT | NA | TRBJ2-3 | TRBV5-4 | NA
CTSGLGGSYGYTF | TGTACTAGTGGTTTGGGCGGGAGCTATGGCTACACCTTC | once | TRBJ1-2 | TRBV12-5 | NA
CASGWGDRSYNEQFF | TGTGCTAGTGGGTGGGGTGACCGCTCCTACAATGAACAGTTCTTC | NA | TRBJ2-1 | TRBV12-5 | NA
CASSQGTSVLHF | TGTGCCAGCAGCCAAGGGACTTCGGTCCTCCACTTT | few | TRBJ1-6 | TRBV14 | NA
CASSFWDAGELFF | TGTGCCAGCAGCTTTTGGGACGCCGGGGAGCTGTTTTTT | NA | TRBJ2-2 | TRBV11-1 | NA
CASSELRNTVAFF | TGTGCCAGCAGTGAATTGAGGAACACTGTAGCTTTCTTT | NA | TRBJ1-1 | TRBV6-1 | NA
CTSSFGDREAFF | TGTACCAGCAGTTTTGGGGACCGGGAAGCTTTCTTT | NA | TRBJ1-1 | TRBV28 | NA
CASSQGARTGPGSGEKLFF | TGTGCCAGCAGCCAAGGGGCTAGGACAGGGCCCGGTTCGGGTGAAAAACTGTTTTTT | NA | TRBJ1-4 | TRBV14 | TRBD1
CASSQVGFPPGELFF | TGTGCCAGCAGCCAAGTGGGGTTCCCCCCCGGGGAGCTGTTTTTT | NA | TRBJ2-2 | TRBV7-8 | NA
CASSLQGAKNIQYF | TGTGCCAGCAGCTTACAGGGGGCCAAAAACATTCAGTACTTC | many | TRBJ2-4 | TRBV5-6 | TRBD1
CASSLDQGYDNQPRHF | TGTGCCAGCAGCTTAGATCAAGGATACGACAATCAGCCCCGACATTTT | once | TRBJ1-5 | TRBV11-2 | NA
CASKSGLAIYNEQFF | TGTGCCAGCAAATCGGGACTAGCGATCTACAATGAGCAGTTCTTC | NA | TRBJ2-1 | TRBV7-9 | TRBD2
CSVVPGQGAGRYNEQLF | TGCAGCGTCGTCCCGGGACAGGGAGCGGGGCGATACAATGAGCAGCTCTTC | NA | TRBJ2-1 | TRBV29-1 | TRBD1